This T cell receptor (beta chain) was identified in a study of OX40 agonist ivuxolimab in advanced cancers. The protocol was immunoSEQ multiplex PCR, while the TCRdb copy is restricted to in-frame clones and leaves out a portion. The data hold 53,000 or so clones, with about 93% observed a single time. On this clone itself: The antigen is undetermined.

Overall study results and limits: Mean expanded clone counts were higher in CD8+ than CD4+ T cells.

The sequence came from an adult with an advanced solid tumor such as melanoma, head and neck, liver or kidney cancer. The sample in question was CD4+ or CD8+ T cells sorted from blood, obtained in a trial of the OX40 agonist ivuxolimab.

The CDR3 bases are TGTGCCAGCAGTACCCCCAAAGAGAGCTCTGGGGCCAACGTCCTGACTTTC. Protein: CASSTPKESSGANVLTF. The rearrangement joins TRBV28 to TRBJ2-6; D is undetermined. Per the germline V gene, CDR1 is MDHEN and CDR2 is SYDVKM. Trimming cost V 5 bases and J 0 bases, with 14 bases left between them. This CDR3 region has 17 residues.